In its sample, the clone carrying this T cell receptor beta chain was seen a few times. The data belong to a study of T-cell reconstitution after alpha-beta-depleted transplantation in children. Unique molecular identifiers were used in preparing the TCRbeta library. In TCRdb, the PCR reads were re-called with MiXCR into one record per CDR3 protein. Of roughly 590,000 distinct CDR3 sequences listed, around 16% are singletons. Sequences were derived from PBMCs from the stem cell graft donor, sampled from the stem cell graft. This clonotype was obtained from a human donor who donated a stem cell graft to a child with acute myeloid leukemia.

The CDR3 bases are TGTGCCAGCAGCTCCACAGGGGGCTTCGACGAGCAGTACTTC. Protein product: CASSSTGGFDEQYF. This chain links TRBV7-2 with TRBJ2-7; TRBD1 aligns across 9 bases. The CDR3 sequence is 14 residues long. After removal of 4 bases from V and 5 bases from J, the junction contained 6 bases not matched to a gene. CDR1 and CDR2 from the germline V gene are SGHTA and FQGNSA.